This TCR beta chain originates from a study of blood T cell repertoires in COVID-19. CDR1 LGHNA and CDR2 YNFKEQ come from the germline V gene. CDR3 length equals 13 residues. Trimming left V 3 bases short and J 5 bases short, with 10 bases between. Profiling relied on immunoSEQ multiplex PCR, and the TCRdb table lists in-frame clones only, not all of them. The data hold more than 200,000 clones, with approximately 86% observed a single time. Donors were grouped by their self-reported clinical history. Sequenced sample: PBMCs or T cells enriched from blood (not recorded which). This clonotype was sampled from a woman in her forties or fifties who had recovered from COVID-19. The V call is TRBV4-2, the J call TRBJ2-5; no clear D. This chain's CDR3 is CASSQIPQETQYF. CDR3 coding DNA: TGTGCCAGCAGCCAGATCCCTCAGGAGACCCAGTACTTC.